These T cell receptor beta chains were read from a single sample in a study of CD8 T cells in Susac syndrome. TCRdb itself ran the immunoSEQ multiplex PCR reads through MiXCR, one entry per CDR3 protein. The sample consists of approximately 150,000 distinct CDR3 sequences, approximately 94% of them appearing once. What was sequenced was CD4+ T cells from PBMCs. The receptor set was obtained from a human donor in good health. Both conserved end residues are part of each CDR3. D genes are given only for firm matches. Size values are once, few and many counts, or a class for expanded clones, and some rows have none.

D gene,V gene,J gene,clone size,CDR3 DNA,CDR3 protein
TRBD1,TRBV5-1,TRBJ1-2,.,TGCGCCAGCAGCTTGGAGGGACAGTATGGCTACACCTTC,CASSLEGQYGYTF
TRBD2,TRBV20-1,TRBJ2-7,.,TGCAGTGCTAGAGATATACTAGCGGCCTCCTACGAGCAGTACTTC,CSARDILAASYEQYF
TRBD2,TRBV5-4,TRBJ2-3,once,TGTGCCAGCAGCCCCCTGTCGGGGGGGGATACGCAGTATTTT,CASSPLSGGDTQYF
.,TRBV19,TRBJ2-7,.,TGTGCCAGTAGTATTTCTCAAATCTCCTTCTACGAGCAGTACTTC,CASSISQISFYEQYF
.,TRBV7-2,TRBJ2-1,.,TGTGCCAGCAGCTACCGACTAGCCTACAATGAGCAGTTCTTC,CASSYRLAYNEQFF
TRBD1,TRBV5-8,TRBJ1-1,.,TGTGCCAGCAGCTCGGGGACAGCGCGGGCTGAAGCTTTCTTT,CASSSGTARAEAFF
.,TRBV2,TRBJ2-7,once,TGTGCCAGCACCGTGGGACTCTCTGGCTACGAGCAGTACTTC,CASTVGLSGYEQYF
TRBD2,TRBV4-2,TRBJ2-7,.,TGTGCCAGCAGCCAAGTTTGGAGCGGGAGTTACGAGCAGTACTTC,CASSQVWSGSYEQYF
TRBD2,TRBV5-4,TRBJ2-3,.,TGTGCCAGCAGCCCGGAGAGACTAGCGGGCACAGATACGCAGTATTTT,CASSPERLAGTDTQYF
TRBD2,TRBV20-1,TRBJ2-7,.,TGCAGTGCTAGCCCCCCGGGACTAGCGGGAGACGAGCAGTACTTC,CSASPPGLAGDEQYF
.,TRBV11-1,TRBJ2-7,.,TGTGCCAGCAGCTTAAACCGACAGGACTACGAGCAGTACTTC,CASSLNRQDYEQYF
.,TRBV18,TRBJ2-7,few,TGTGCCAGCTCACCAGGGCTCGCCTACGAGCAGTACTTC,CASSPGLAYEQYF
.,TRBV3-1,TRBJ2-7,.,TGTGCCAGCGGACAGAGGGGGGTCCGGGGCGAGCAGTACTTC,CASGQRGVRGEQYF
TRBD1,TRBV5-1,TRBJ2-4,.,TGCGCCAGCAGCTTGGGTCCGCAGGGGGAACAAAACATTCAGTACTTC,CASSLGPQGEQNIQYF
.,TRBV6-6,TRBJ2-3,once,TGTGCCAGCAGTGTAACAGATACGCAGTATTTT,CASSVTDTQYF
TRBD1,TRBV2,TRBJ2-7,.,TGTGCCAGCCGCCAGGGACAGGGGAGCTACGAGCAGTACTTC,CASRQGQGSYEQYF
.,TRBV29-1,TRBJ2-3,.,TGCAGCCTTAAGGGGACAGATACGCAGTATTTT,CSLKGTDTQYF
.,TRBV5-4,TRBJ2-3,.,TGTGCCAGCAGCCCGGCCCCAGGGGTAGCTACGCAGTATTTT,CASSPAPGVATQYF
.,TRBV28,TRBJ2-7,.,TGTGCCAGCAGTCCCTCCCGCGTGTTCTCCTACGAGCAGTACTTC,CASSPSRVFSYEQYF
.,TRBV7-9,TRBJ2-5,once,TGTGCCAGCAGCTTAGGAACAGGAACGCAAGAGACCCAGTACTTC,CASSLGTGTQETQYF
.,TRBV4-2,TRBJ2-1,.,TGTGCCAGCAGCCAAGATCTTGCGGGATACTACAATGAGCAGTTCTTC,CASSQDLAGYYNEQFF
TRBD2,TRBV20-1,TRBJ2-3,once,TGCAGTGCTCCAGCGGGAGGGCCCGGCACAGATACGCAGTATTTT,CSAPAGGPGTDTQYF
TRBD1,TRBV18,TRBJ1-1,.,TGTGCCAGCTCACCATCTGGGACAGGAATGAGAAACACTGAAGCTTTCTTT,CASSPSGTGMRNTEAFF
.,TRBV27,TRBJ2-2,.,TGTGCCAGCAGTCTGGCGAGAAGAGGGGAGCTGTTTTTT,CASSLARRGELFF
TRBD2,TRBV20-1,TRBJ2-7,.,TGCAGTGCCGCAAGTGGACTAGCGAGTTACGAGCAGTACTTC,CSAASGLASYEQYF
.,TRBV20-1,TRBJ2-7,once,TGCAGTGCTAGTGTTACTAGCATTACCAACGAGCAGTACTTC,CSASVTSITNEQYF
TRBD1,TRBV5-4,TRBJ2-4,.,TGTGCCAGCAGCGACAGGGGGGGTTTGGCCAAAAACATTCAGTACTTC,CASSDRGGLAKNIQYF
.,TRBV9,TRBJ2-1,.,TGTGCCAGCAGCGTGGCGGAACGTTACAATGAGCAGTTCTTC,CASSVAERYNEQFF
TRBD1,TRBV15,TRBJ1-2,.,TGTGCCACCTCGAAAGAGTCCGGGACAGGGGCTAACTATGGCTACACCTTC,CATSKESGTGANYGYTF
.,TRBV18,TRBJ2-5,.,TGTGCCAGCTCACCACCATCTTCCGGAGAGACCCAGTACTTC,CASSPPSSGETQYF
TRBD2,TRBV27,TRBJ2-7,.,TGTGCCAGCAGTTCCACCGGGACTATACCTTACGAGCAGTACTTC,CASSSTGTIPYEQYF
TRBD1,TRBV6-1,TRBJ2-7,.,TGTGCCAGCAGTGTCGGACAGGCAGCCTACGAGCAGTACTTC,CASSVGQAAYEQYF
.,TRBV20-1,TRBJ2-1,.,TGCAGTGCCGACGGACTTTCAACGAACAATGAGCAGTTCTTC,CSADGLSTNNEQFF
.,TRBV3-1,TRBJ1-5,.,TGTGCCAGCAGCCAAGATTGGGGCAATCAGCCCCAGCATTTT,CASSQDWGNQPQHF
.,TRBV4-2,TRBJ1-2,.,TGTGCCAGCAGCCAAGATCCCTCGAGGGGGAGGTTAGGTGGCTACACCTTC,CASSQDPSRGRLGGYTF
.,TRBV6-4,TRBJ2-2,.,TGTGCCAGCAGTCCGGAGAATACGAACACCGGGGAGCTGTTTTTT,CASSPENTNTGELFF
TRBD2,TRBV11-2,TRBJ2-5,.,TGTGCCAGCAGCACGGGACTAGCGGGGCGGGAGACCCAGTACTTC,CASSTGLAGRETQYF
.,TRBV7-9,TRBJ2-3,.,TGTGCCAGCAGCTTAGCTAGCCGCGGAGATACGCAGTATTTT,CASSLASRGDTQYF
TRBD1,TRBV18,TRBJ1-1,.,TGTGCCAGCTCACCTCAGGGACAGGGGGGCACTGAAGCTTTCTTT,CASSPQGQGGTEAFF
TRBD2,TRBV5-4,TRBJ2-7,.,TGTGCCAGCAGCCAGGGACTAGCGGGGACCTACGAGCAGTACTTC,CASSQGLAGTYEQYF
.,TRBV2,TRBJ1-5,.,TGTGCCAGCAGTGAAGTAAGAGGGAATCAGCCCCAGCATTTT,CASSEVRGNQPQHF
TRBD2,TRBV20-1,TRBJ2-1,.,TGCAGTGCTGGTGCGGGAGGGCCGTGGGATGAGCAGTTCTTC,CSAGAGGPWDEQFF
TRBD1,TRBV15,TRBJ2-5,.,TGTGCCACCAGCAGCTCCGGGACAGGGCAAGAGACCCAGTACTTC,CATSSSGTGQETQYF
TRBD2,TRBV11-1,TRBJ2-1,.,TGTGCCAGCAGCCTAAATAGCGGGGGGGTTTTGGGGGAGCAGTTCTTC,CASSLNSGGVLGEQFF
.,TRBV18,TRBJ2-1,.,TGTGCCAGCTCACCCCGGGGGAGTGATGAGCAGTTCTTC,CASSPRGSDEQFF
.,TRBV4-2,TRBJ1-4,.,TGTGCCAGCAGCCAAGAAGGGGTGGGCGAAAAACTGTTTTTT,CASSQEGVGEKLFF